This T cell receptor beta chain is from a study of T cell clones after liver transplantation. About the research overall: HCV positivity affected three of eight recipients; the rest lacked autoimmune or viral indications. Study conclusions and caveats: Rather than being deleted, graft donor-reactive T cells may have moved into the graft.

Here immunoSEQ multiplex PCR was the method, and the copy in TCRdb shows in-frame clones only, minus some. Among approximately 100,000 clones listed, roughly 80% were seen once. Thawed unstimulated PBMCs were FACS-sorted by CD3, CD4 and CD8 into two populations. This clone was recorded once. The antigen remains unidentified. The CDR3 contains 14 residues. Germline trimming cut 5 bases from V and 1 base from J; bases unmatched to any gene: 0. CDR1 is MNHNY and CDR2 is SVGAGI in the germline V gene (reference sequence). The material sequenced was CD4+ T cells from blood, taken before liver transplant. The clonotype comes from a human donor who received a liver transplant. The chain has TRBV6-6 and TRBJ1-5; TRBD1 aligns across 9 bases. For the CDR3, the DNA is TGTGCCAGCAGTGACAGGGGGAGCAATCAGCCCCAGCATTTT. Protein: CASSDRGSNQPQHF.